This T cell receptor (beta chain) was profiled in a study of persistence of HIV-infected CD4 T cells. The immunoSEQ assay was version 4, run in survey mode. Assay used: immunoSEQ multiplex PCR; TCRdb lists only in-frame clones, some missing. This table holds some 30,000 clones, over 80% found once. On this clone: The antigen is not known.

V lost 4 bases, J lost 7 bases, and 16 bases lay in between. The germline gives CDR1 LGHDT, CDR2 YNNKEL (reference sequence). The CDR3 has 15 residues. Stimulation used 9 to 10 ug/mL lysate from CMV-infected fibroblasts. CD40L-negative CD69-negative CD45RO-high memory CD4+ T cells were sorted as populations depleted of antigen-responding cells. The receptor comes from an adult woman with HIV who was CMV-seropositive. The sample consisted of CD4+ T cells sorted from PBMCs after approximately 19-hour stimulation, taken from a patient who received antiretroviral therapy. This chain joins TRBV3-1 (or the pseudogene TRBV3-2) and TRBJ1-4; D possibly corresponds to TRBD1 (5 bases). The CDR3 bases are TGTGCCAGCAGCCCATCAGGGCCATCCGGTGAAAAACTGTTTTTT. This codes for CASSPSGPSGEKLFF.